Detailed here is one TCR beta chain. Its target is not known. The PCR made use of 60 Vbeta and 13 Jbeta primers. The protocol was immunoSEQ multiplex PCR, while the TCRdb copy is restricted to in-frame clones and leaves out a portion. The table lists about 110,000 clones, around 80% of them singletons. The sample comes from a study of cytomegalovirus exposure and HLA in healthy donors. The overall study: Prior work identified 120 million or so unique TCR beta sequences in roughly 180 million T cells. Study-level results: Among the most significant clusters, several appeared linked to common viral pathogens in a later analysis. As a later analysis showed, a missense DCLRE1C variant was linked to trimming of TCR beta V- and J-genes.

The germline V gene has CDR1 SGHTA and CDR2 FQGNSA. The V and J ends lost 5 bases and 4 bases, in that order; junction bases with no gene match: 6. This CDR3 is 15 amino acids long. This receptor was taken from a woman aged 40 to 50 in good health and CMV-seronegative. The chain has TRBV7-2 and TRBJ2-1, with 9 bases aligning to TRBD2. Material for sequencing was PBMCs. This CDR3 is CASSPLAGEYNEQFF. CDR3 bases: TGTGCCAGCAGCCCCTTAGCGGGAGAGTACAATGAGCAGTTCTTC.